This TCR beta chain was identified during a study of CD8+ T cells in alopecia areata. As the sequencing template, cDNA was produced by extracting RNA and reverse transcribing it. Libraries were prepared by immunoSEQ multiplex PCR; TCRdb keeps only in-frame clonotypes and omits some of them. The repertoire consists of 98,000 or so clones, with 55% to 70% occurring once and the leading ten covering 23%. Sequenced input: NKG2D-low CD8+ T cells sorted from blood. The source of this sequence is a human donor with alopecia areata.

The CDR3 coding sequence is TGTGCCAGCAGCCCCGGTTACGAGCAGTACTTC. This sequence encodes CASSPGYEQYF. The rearrangement links TRBV7-2 to TRBJ2-7; D gene unclear. The CDR3 runs to 11 residues. CDR1 is SGHTA, CDR2 FQGNSA, per germline. Trimming cost V 5 bases and J 4 bases, with 6 bases left between them.